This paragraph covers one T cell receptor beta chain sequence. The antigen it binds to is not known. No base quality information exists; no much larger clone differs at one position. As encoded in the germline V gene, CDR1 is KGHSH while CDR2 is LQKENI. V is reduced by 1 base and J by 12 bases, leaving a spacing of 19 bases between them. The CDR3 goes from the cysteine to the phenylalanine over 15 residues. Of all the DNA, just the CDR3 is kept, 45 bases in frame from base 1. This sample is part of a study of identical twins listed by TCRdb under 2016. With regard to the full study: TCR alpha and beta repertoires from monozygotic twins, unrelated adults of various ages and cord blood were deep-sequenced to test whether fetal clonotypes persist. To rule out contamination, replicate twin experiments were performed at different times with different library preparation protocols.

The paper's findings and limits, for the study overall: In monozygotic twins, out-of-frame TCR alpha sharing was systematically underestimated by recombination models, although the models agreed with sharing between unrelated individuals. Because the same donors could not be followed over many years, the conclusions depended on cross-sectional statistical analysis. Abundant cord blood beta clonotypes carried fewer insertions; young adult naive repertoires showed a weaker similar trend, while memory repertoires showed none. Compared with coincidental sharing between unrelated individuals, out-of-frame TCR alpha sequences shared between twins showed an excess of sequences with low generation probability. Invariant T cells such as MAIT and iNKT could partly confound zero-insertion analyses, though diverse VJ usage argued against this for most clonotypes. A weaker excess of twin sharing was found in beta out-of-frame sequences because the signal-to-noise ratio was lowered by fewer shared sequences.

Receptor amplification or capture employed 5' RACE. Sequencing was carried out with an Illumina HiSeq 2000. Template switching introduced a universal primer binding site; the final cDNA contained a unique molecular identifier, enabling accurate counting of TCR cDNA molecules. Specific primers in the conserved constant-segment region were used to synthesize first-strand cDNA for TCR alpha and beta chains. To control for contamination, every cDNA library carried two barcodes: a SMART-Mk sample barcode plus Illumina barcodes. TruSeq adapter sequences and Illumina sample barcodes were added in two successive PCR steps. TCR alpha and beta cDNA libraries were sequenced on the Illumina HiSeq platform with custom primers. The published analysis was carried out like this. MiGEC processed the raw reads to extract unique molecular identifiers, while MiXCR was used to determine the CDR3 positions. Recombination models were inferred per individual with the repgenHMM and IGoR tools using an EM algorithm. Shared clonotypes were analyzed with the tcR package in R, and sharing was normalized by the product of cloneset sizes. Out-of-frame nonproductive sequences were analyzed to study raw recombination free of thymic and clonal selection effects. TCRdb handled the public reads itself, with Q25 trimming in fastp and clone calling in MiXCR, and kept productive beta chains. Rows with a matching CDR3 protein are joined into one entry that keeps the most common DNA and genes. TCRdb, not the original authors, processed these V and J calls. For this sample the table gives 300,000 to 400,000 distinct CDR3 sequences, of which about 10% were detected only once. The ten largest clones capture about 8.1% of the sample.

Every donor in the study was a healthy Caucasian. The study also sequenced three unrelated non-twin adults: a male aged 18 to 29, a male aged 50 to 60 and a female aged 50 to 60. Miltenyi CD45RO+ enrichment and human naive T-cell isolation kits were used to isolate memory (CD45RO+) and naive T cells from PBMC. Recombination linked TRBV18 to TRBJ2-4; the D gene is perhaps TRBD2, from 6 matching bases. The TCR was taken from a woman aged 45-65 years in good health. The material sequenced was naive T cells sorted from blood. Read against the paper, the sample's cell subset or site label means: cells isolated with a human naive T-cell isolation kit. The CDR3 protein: CASSPRGTGFPDQYF. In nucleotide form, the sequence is TGTGCCAGCTCACCACGCGGGACGGGCTTCCCTGATCAGTACTTC. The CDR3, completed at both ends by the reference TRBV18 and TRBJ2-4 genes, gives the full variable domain NAGVMQNPRHLVRRRGQEARLRCSPMKGHSHVYWYRQLPEEGLKFMVYLQKENIIDESGMPKERFSAEFPKEGPSILRIQQVVRGDSAAYFCASSPRGTGFPDQYFGAGTRLSVL.